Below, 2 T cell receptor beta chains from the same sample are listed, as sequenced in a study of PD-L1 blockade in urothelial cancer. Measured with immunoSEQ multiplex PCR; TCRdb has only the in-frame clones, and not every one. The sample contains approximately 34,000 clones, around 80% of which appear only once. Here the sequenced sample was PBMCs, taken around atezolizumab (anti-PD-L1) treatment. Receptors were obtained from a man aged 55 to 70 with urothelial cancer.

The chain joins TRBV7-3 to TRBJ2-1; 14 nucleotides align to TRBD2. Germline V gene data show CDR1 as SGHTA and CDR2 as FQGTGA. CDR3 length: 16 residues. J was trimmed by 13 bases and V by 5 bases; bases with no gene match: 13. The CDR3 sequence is CASSQPSGLAGGNQFF. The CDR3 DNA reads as TGTGCCAGCAGCCAACCCTCCGGACTAGCGGGGGGAAACCAGTTCTTC.

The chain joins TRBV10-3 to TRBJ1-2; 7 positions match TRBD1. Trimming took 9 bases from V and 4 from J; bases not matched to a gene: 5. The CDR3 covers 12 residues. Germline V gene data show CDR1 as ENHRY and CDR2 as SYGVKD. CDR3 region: CAIKGATYGYTF. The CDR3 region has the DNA TGTGCCATAAAGGGGGCGACCTATGGCTACACCTTC.